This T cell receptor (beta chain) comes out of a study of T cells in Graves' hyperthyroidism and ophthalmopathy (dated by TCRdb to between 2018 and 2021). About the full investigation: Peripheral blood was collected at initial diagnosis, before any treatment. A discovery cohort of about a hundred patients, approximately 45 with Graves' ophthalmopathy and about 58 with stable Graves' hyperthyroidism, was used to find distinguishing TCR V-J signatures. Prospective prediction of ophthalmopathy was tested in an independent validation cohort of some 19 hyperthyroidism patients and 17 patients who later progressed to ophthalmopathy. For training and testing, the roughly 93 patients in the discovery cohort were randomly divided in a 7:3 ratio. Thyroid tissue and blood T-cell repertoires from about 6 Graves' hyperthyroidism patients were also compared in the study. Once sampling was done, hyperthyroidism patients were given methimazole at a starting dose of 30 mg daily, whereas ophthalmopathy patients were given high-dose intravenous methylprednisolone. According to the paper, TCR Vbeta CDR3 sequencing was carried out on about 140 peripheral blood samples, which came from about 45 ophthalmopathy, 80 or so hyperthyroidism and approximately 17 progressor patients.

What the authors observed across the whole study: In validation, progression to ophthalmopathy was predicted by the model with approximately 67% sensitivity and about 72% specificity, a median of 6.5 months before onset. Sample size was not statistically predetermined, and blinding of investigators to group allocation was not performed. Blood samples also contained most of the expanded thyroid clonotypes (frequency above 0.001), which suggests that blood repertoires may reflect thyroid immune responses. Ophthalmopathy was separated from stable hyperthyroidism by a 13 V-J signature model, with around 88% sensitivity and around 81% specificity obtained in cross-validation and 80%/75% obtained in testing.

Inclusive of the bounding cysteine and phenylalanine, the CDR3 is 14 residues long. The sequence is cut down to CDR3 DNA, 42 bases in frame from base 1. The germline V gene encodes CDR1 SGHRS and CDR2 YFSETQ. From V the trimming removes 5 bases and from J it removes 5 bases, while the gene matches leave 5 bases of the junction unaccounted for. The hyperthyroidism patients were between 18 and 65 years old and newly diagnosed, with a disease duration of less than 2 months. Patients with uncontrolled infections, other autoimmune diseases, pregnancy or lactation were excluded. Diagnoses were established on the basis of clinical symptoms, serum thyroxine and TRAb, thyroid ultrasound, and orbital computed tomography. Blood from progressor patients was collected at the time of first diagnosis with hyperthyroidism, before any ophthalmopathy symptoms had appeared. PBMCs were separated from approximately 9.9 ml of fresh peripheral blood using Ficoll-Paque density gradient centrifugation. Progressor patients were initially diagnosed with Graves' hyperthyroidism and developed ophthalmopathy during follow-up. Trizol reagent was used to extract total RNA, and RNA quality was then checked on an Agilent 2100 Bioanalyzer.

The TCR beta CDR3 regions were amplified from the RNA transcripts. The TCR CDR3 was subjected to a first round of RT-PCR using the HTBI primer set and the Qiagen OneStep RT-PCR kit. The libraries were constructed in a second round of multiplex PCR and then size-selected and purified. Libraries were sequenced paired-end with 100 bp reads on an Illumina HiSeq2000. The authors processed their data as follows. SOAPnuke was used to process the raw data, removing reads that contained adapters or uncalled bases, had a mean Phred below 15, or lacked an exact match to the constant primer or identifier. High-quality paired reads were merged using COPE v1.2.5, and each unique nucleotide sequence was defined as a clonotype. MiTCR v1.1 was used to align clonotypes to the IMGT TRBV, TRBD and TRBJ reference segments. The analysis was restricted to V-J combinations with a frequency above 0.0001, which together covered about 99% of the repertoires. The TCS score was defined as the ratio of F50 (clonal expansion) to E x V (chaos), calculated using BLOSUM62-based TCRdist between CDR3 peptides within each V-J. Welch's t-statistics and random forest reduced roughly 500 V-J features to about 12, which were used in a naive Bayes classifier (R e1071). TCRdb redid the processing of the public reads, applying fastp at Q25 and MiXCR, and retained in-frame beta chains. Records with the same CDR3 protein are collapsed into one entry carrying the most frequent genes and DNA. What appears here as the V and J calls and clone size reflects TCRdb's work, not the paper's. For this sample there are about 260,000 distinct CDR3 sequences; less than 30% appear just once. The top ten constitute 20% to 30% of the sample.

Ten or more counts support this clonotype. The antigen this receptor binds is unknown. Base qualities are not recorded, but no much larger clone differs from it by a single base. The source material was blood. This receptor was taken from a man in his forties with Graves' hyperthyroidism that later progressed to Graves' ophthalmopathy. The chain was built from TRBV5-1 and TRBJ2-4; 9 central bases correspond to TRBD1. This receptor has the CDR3 CASRRTGGENIQYF. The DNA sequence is TGCGCCAGCAGGAGAACAGGGGGCGAAAACATTCAGTACTTC.